This TCR beta chain was profiled in a study of a mutant IDH1 vaccine in newly diagnosed glioma. The protocol was immunoSEQ multiplex PCR, while the TCRdb copy is restricted to in-frame clones and leaves out a portion. The repertoire holds about 68,000 clones, with almost 85% as singletons. Germline assignment: CDR1 MNHEY and CDR2 SMNVEV (reference sequence). This CDR3 has 15 amino acids. V lost 4 bases and J lost 2; bases outside the gene matches: 8. The time point is: week 35, safety follow-up. Vaccination used 300 ug of mutant IDH1 20-mer peptide per dose, with topical imiquimod. There were new WHO grade 3 or 4 astrocytomas in the donors, and these were IDH1-mutant and ATRX-lost. Remarks on this clone: The antigen remains unidentified.

The clonotype originates from a man between 18 and 29 years old with glioma. The rearrangement joins TRBV27 to TRBJ2-7; TRBD1 agrees at 7 bases. Sample: PBMCs, taken from a glioma patient whose treatment included an IDH1 peptide vaccine. The CDR3 sequence: CASSSLGQVAYEQYF. CDR3 nucleotides: TGTGCCAGCAGTTCACTCGGACAGGTTGCCTACGAGCAGTACTTC.